Below, 23 T cell receptor beta chains from the same sample are listed, as sequenced in a study of blood T cell repertoires in COVID-19 (dated by TCRdb to about 2020). Receptor amplification or capture employed the immunoSEQ multiplex PCR assay. In its TCRdb copy, this immuneACCESS table keeps in-frame sequences only and misses some clones. Where compared with another copy, unresolved V genes explain less than half of these, and the others have no known cause. The sample includes approximately 69,000 clones, with approximately 85% observed a single time. The ten largest clones add up to approximately 29% of the sample. Source material: peripheral blood. The receptors here all came from a man aged 45-60 years with acute or convalescent COVID-19.

The chain has TRBV5-8 and TRBJ2-7; TRBD1 matches 9 bases. CDR1 and CDR2 (germline): SGHTS, YDEGEE. Germline trimming cut 0 bases from V and 2 bases from J; bases unmatched to any gene: 9. The CDR3 totals 17 residues. CDR3 DNA sequence: TGTGCCAGCAGCTTGGTTACGGGACAGGGTGATCCCTACGAGCAGTACTTC. Its protein product is CASSLVTGQGDPYEQYF.

The chain has TRBV19 and TRBJ1-5; TRBD1 is a possible D gene (5 bases). Germline CDR1 is LNHDA and CDR2 is SQIVND (reference sequence). V was clipped by 5 bases and J by 2 bases, with 10 bases between them. The CDR3 loop spans 14 amino acids. CDR3 DNA: TGTGCCAGTAGTGCGGGGCGCGGCAATCAGCCCCAGCATTTT. Encoded protein: CASSAGRGNQPQHF.

This clone was seen once. The chain joins TRBV18 to TRBJ2-5; the D is unclear. The CDR3 sequence is 13 residues long. The germline CDR1 and CDR2 sequences are KGHSH and LQKENI. V gave up 2 bases and J gave up 2 bases, with 6 bases separating them. CDR3 DNA: TGTGCCAGCTCACCAGGCCAGCAAGAGACCCAGTACTTC. Translated, it gives CASSPGQQETQYF.

The chain has TRBV27 and TRBJ2-1; tentative D call: TRBD1 (5 bases). Trimming removed 0 bases at V and 4 bases at J, with 16 bases between. In germline, CDR1 is MNHEY, CDR2 SMNVEV (reference sequence). This CDR3 spans 17 amino acids. CDR3 coding DNA: TGTGCCAGCAGTTTATCGTCAGGGAACGTCCCTTACAATGAGCAGTTCTTC. Amino acids: CASSLSSGNVPYNEQFF.

In this sample, this clone turned up once. The V and J genes are TRBV6-5 and TRBJ2-2; no definite D call. The CDR3 is 14 amino acids. The V gene lost 7 bases and the J gene lost 4 bases, with 13 bases spanning the gap. The germline V gene encodes CDR1 MNHEY and CDR2 SVGAGI. CDR3 sequence (DNA): TGTGCCAGCAAGAGAACCCTGAGCACCGGGGAGCTGTTTTTT. Its translation is CASKRTLSTGELFF.

This clone was detected once. The DNA for the CDR3 is TGTGCCAGCTCACCAAATGCAGAGGGAGAGACCCAGTACTTC. Translation: CASSPNAEGETQYF. This rearrangement joins TRBV18 to TRBJ2-5, with D maybe TRBD2 (5 bases). The CDR3 spans 14 residues. V lost 2 bases, J lost 4 bases, and 11 bases lay in between. From germline, CDR1 is KGHSH and CDR2 LQKENI.

The V and J genes are TRBV2 and TRBJ2-7; 8 bases agree with TRBD1. This CDR3 comprises 16 residues. CDR1 SNHLY and CDR2 FYNNEI come from the germline V gene. The V gene end was trimmed by 6 bases and the J gene end by 3 bases; junction bases not matched to a gene: 13. The CDR3 DNA reads TGTGCCAGCAGAACTTTCCAGGGGGCCTCTCTCTACGAGCAGTACTTC. Protein sequence: CASRTFQGASLYEQYF.

V is TRBV6-2 or TRBV6-3 and J is TRBJ1-6; D ambiguous. Trimming stripped 3 bases from V and 1 base from J, with 19 bases between. The CDR3 spans 19 residues. CDR1 is MNHEY, CDR2 SVGEGT, per germline. CDR3 nucleotides: TGTGCCAGCAGTTATTTGATTGGGTTGGCGGAGTCCTATAATTCACCCCTCCACTTT. Protein product: CASSYLIGLAESYNSPLHF.

This sequence joins TRBV29-1 and TRBJ2-3; 12 nucleotides line up with TRBD2. Looked up from germline, CDR1 is SQVTM and CDR2 is ANQGSEA. The CDR3 consists of 16 residues. With V trimmed by 4 bases and J by 4 bases, 9 bases remained unmatched. Here the CDR3 DNA reads TGCAGCGTTGGGAGGGCTAGCGGGGGGGCCGCAGATACGCAGTATTTT. Its protein product is CSVGRASGGAADTQYF.

The CDR3 sequence: CASSLTGGANTGELFF. The CDR3 DNA sequence: TGTGCCAGCAGCTTAACAGGGGGCGCGAACACCGGGGAGCTGTTTTTT. The rearrangement links TRBV7-3 to TRBJ2-2; 7 nucleotides line up with TRBD1. The CDR3 runs 16 residues. The ends lost 0 bases at V and 0 bases at J; junction bases unmatched: 1. The germline V gene has CDR1 SGHTA and CDR2 FQGTGA.

The chain carries TRBV5-5 and TRBJ2-3; a possible D gene is TRBD1 (6 bases). With 3 bases removed from V and 1 base from J, the gap between germline ends came to 12 bases. The CDR3 is made up of 15 amino acids. Germline V gene data show CDR1 as SGHKS and CDR2 as YYEKEE (reference sequence). DNA of the CDR3: TGTGCCAGCAGCTACGAGGGGGTCCGCACAGATACGCAGTATTTT. Translated, it gives CASSYEGVRTDTQYF.

This clone was seen only a few times. The chain is built from TRBV3-1 (or the pseudogene TRBV3-2) and TRBJ1-2; D uncertain. V was cut by 2 bases and J by 8 bases, with 21 bases left in between. CDR3 length: 16 amino acids. In germline, CDR1 is LGHDT, CDR2 YNNKEL (reference sequence). DNA of the CDR3: TGTGCCAGCAGCCAACGTCTTGCGGGCGCTTTTGGGGGCTACACCTTC. This sequence encodes CASSQRLAGAFGGYTF.

This clone was seen a single time. This chain links TRBV5-1 with TRBJ1-1; 7 bases agree with TRBD1. CDR1 and CDR2 (germline): SGHRS, YFSETQ. The CDR3 length is 15 residues. V shed 4 bases and J 0 bases; nucleotides not matched to a gene: 6. This chain's CDR3 is CASSPTTGVNTEAFF. The CDR3 DNA sequence: TGCGCCAGCAGCCCGACTACAGGGGTGAACACTGAAGCTTTCTTT.

The gene calls are TRBV18 and TRBJ1-4, with 8 bases lining up with TRBD1. V shed 2 bases, J shed 4 bases, and the junction held 0 bases outside the gene matches. This CDR3 spans 14 amino acids. Germline-derived CDR1 and CDR2 are KGHSH and LQKENI. The chain's CDR3 is CASSPDRGNEKLFF. The CDR3 coding sequence is TGTGCCAGCTCACCAGACAGGGGTAATGAAAAACTGTTTTTT.

V gene TRBV7-3 combines with J gene TRBJ2-7; a weak D match, TRBD2 (5 bases). The CDR3 has 13 amino acids. Germline-derived CDR1 and CDR2 are SGHTA and FQGTGA. The V and J ends lost 5 bases and 6 bases respectively, with 14 bases between them. CDR3: CASSMSLEGEQYF. The CDR3 DNA is TGTGCCAGCAGCATGTCACTAGAAGGCGAGCAGTACTTC.

The chain recombines TRBV29-1 with TRBJ1-2, with a weak D call TRBD1 (6 bases). The CDR3 covers 12 residues. Per the germline V gene, CDR1 is SQVTM and CDR2 is ANQGSEA. V gave up 4 bases and J gave up 10 bases, with 16 bases separating them. The CDR3 is CSVGGGRQDYTF. For the CDR3, the DNA is TGCAGCGTTGGGGGGGGAAGACAGGACTACACCTTC.

The rearrangement links TRBV5-1 to TRBJ2-7; the D gene is possibly TRBD1 (6 bases). Trimming took off 4 bases at V and 3 bases at J, with 17 bases between the two ends. Germline V gene data show CDR1 as SGHRS and CDR2 as YFSETQ. The CDR3 covers 15 residues. Written as DNA, the CDR3 is TGCGCCAGCAGCCCGGGCGGAACAGGGATCTACGAGCAGTACTTC. This encodes CASSPGGTGIYEQYF. Combining the CDR3 with reference TRBV5-1 and TRBJ2-7 gives the whole variable domain KAGVTQTPRYLIKTRGQQVTLSCSPISGHRSVSWYQQTPGQGLQFLFEYFSETQRNKGNFPGRFSGRQFSNSRSEMNVSTLELGDSALYLCASSPGGTGIYEQYFGPGTRLTVT.

J is TRBJ2-5 and V is TRBV7-2; TRBD1 is a possible D gene (6 bases). The CDR3 spans 15 residues. Looked up from germline, CDR1 is SGHTA and CDR2 is FQGNSA. V was trimmed by 6 bases and J by 1 base, leaving 15 bases between them. CDR3: CASRLTGQSQETQYF. CDR3 sequence (DNA): TGTGCCAGCAGATTAACTGGACAGAGCCAAGAGACCCAGTACTTC.

The chain links TRBV27 to TRBJ2-3; D is unclear. Germline values: CDR1 MNHEY, CDR2 SMNVEV (reference sequence). V gave up 3 bases and J gave up 4 bases, with 8 bases separating them. This CDR3 has 13 residues. The CDR3 reads CASSFRSADTQYF. Here the CDR3 DNA reads TGTGCCAGCAGTTTTAGAAGTGCAGATACGCAGTATTTT.

J is TRBJ2-1 and V is TRBV7-3, with 9 bases fitting TRBD1. CDR1 and CDR2 (germline): SGHTA, FQGTGA. V was pared by 4 bases and J by 0 bases, with 7 bases of the junction left unmatched. The CDR3 contains 17 residues. CDR3: CASSSGTGLSSYNEQFF. The CDR3 DNA sequence: TGTGCCAGCAGCTCCGGGACAGGGCTTAGCTCCTACAATGAGCAGTTCTTC.

This clone appeared a few times. The rearrangement uses TRBV7-6 and TRBJ1-1; unclear D gene. Per the germline V gene, CDR1 is SGHVS and CDR2 is FNYEAQ. V shed 1 base and J shed 3 bases, with 6 bases lying between them. CDR3 length: 13 amino acids. The CDR3 DNA reads as TGTGCCAGCAGCTTAGGTTCCTACACTGAAGCTTTCTTT. It encodes CASSLGSYTEAFF.

The genes are TRBV12-5 and TRBJ2-3, with TRBD2 as a possible D gene (6 bases). The CDR3 contains 15 residues. Germline V gives CDR1 LGHNT, CDR2 FRNRAP. Deletions cut 7 bases from V and 0 bases from J, with 14 bases between. CDR3: CASAVFGTSTDTQYF. The CDR3 bases are TGTGCTAGTGCCGTCTTCGGGACTAGCACAGATACGCAGTATTTT.

This sequence joins TRBV9 and TRBJ2-3; TRBD2 matches 7 bases. Germline-derived CDR1 and CDR2 are SGDLS and YYNGEE. V lost 0 bases, J lost 3 bases, and 4 bases stayed unmatched. The CDR3 loop spans 15 amino acids. CDR3 DNA: TGTGCCAGCAGCGTAGGGGAGGGATGGACAGATACGCAGTATTTT. This translates into CASSVGEGWTDTQYF.